One sample yielded the 14 T cell receptor beta chains listed below, sequenced in a study of cytomegalovirus exposure and HLA in healthy donors. The primer mix had 60 Vbeta and 13 Jbeta primers. The table came from immunoSEQ multiplex PCR; TCRdb's copy has only in-frame clones and leaves some out. The table includes about 210,000 clones, 82% detected once. Sequenced material: PBMCs. The receptors come from a man aged 40-49 years in good health and CMV-seropositive.

V and J are TRBV5-4 and TRBJ1-2, with D possibly being TRBD1 (5 bases). This CDR3 has 13 residues. CDR1 is SGHNT and CDR2 is YYREEE in the germline V gene (reference sequence). V was clipped by 3 bases and J by 6 bases, with 12 bases between them. The CDR3 region has the DNA TGTGCCAGCAGCTCGGCGGGGCAGAATGGCTACACCTTC. It encodes CASSSAGQNGYTF.

The rearrangement links TRBV2 to TRBJ1-2; D not certain. The CDR3 contains 13 residues. Between the trimmed V and J ends, which lost 0 bases and 8 bases, there was a span of 10 bases. The germline V gene has CDR1 SNHLY and CDR2 FYNNEI. The DNA for the CDR3 is TGTGCCAGCAGTGAAGCGCGGGAGGAAGGCTACACCTTC. This sequence encodes CASSEAREEGYTF.

The chain recombines TRBV10-1 with TRBJ2-7, with 7 positions matching TRBD2. CDR1 WNHNN and CDR2 SYGVQD come from the germline V gene (reference sequence). This CDR3 contains 17 residues. J gave up 6 bases and V 6 bases, and 20 bases lay outside the gene matches. CDR3 in amino acids: CASSPRGDRAGEPEQYF. CDR3 bases: TGCGCCAGCAGCCCCCGGGGGGACCGTGCGGGAGAGCCCGAGCAGTACTTC.

The chain joins TRBV4-1 to TRBJ1-1, with TRBD1 matching over 10 bases. V shed 3 bases and J 4 bases; nucleotides not matched to a gene: 5. CDR1 MGHRA and CDR2 YSYEKL come from the germline V gene. The CDR3 is made up of 15 amino acids. CDR3 region: CASSQGTGVGTEAFF. CDR3 in DNA: TGCGCCAGCAGCCAGGGGACAGGGGTTGGCACTGAAGCTTTCTTT.

The chain recombines TRBV7-2 with TRBJ2-7, with D tentatively TRBD2 (5 bases). This CDR3 is 15 amino acids long. Trimming stripped 0 bases from V and 3 bases from J, with 12 bases between. Germline V lookup: CDR1 SGHTA, CDR2 FQGNSA. CDR3 DNA sequence: TGTGCCAGCAGCTTAGCGGCGGGTACTGACTACGAGCAGTACTTC. Protein sequence: CASSLAAGTDYEQYF.

The chain is built from TRBV7-9 and TRBJ1-5; D is unclear. The CDR3 is 13 residues long. The germline V gene has CDR1 SEHNR and CDR2 FQNEAQ (reference sequence). V lost 11 bases to trimming and J lost 1 base, with 12 bases between them. The CDR3 is CAGSGLSNQPQHF. CDR3 sequence (DNA): TGTGCCGGGTCGGGTTTGAGCAATCAGCCCCAGCATTTT.

The rearrangement links TRBV6-1 to TRBJ1-5, with D maybe TRBD1 (5 bases). This CDR3 has 14 residues. The V end was cut by 6 bases, the J end by 6 bases, with 15 bases between. Germline V gene lookup returns CDR1 MNHNS and CDR2 SASEGT. CDR3 sequence: CASRLRRGTQPQHF. The CDR3 DNA reads TGTGCCAGCAGGCTAAGGAGGGGTACTCAGCCCCAGCATTTT.

In regard to this clone: Mismatch with germline at one junction end may stem from a read error. V and J are TRBV7-7 and TRBJ2-3, with TRBD2 identical over 9 bases. Germline V CDR1 and CDR2: SSHAT, FNYEAQ (reference sequence). The CDR3 consists of 14 residues. The CDR3 nucleotides are TGTGCTAGCAGCGCGGGGACTAGCCCAGATACGCAGTATTTT. Translating it yields CASSAGTSPDTQYF.

V is TRBV5-1 and J is TRBJ1-1; TRBD1 is a possible D gene (6 bases). V was trimmed by 1 base and J by 4 bases, leaving 14 bases between them. The germline gives CDR1 SGHRS, CDR2 YFSETQ. The CDR3 contains 15 residues. Written as DNA, the CDR3 is TGCGCCAGCAGCTTGTTATCCAGGGGATCCACTGAAGCTTTCTTT. Translated, it gives CASSLLSRGSTEAFF.

The chain uses TRBV5-6 and TRBJ1-1, with a possible D match to TRBD1 (5 bases). Germline V gene data show CDR1 as SGHDT and CDR2 as YYEEEE. The CDR3 spans 17 residues. Trimming cost V 2 bases and J 4 bases, with 21 bases left between them. Here the CDR3 reads CASSFPSGGDGITEAFF. CDR3 DNA sequence: TGTGCCAGCAGCTTCCCTTCGGGGGGGGACGGAATCACTGAAGCTTTCTTT.

The chain links TRBV21-1 to TRBJ2-1; the table gives TRBD2 as D, unverified against the DNA. TRBV21-1 is classified as a pseudogene. The CDR3 has 16 residues. The CDR3 loop reads CASSKEEGNLLHEQFF. In nucleotides, the CDR3 is TGTGCCAGCAGCAAAGAGGAGGGAAACCTCCTACATGAGCAGTTCTTC.

The chain recombines TRBV5-1 with TRBJ2-1; 11 bases map to TRBD2. The J segment lost 1 base and the V segment lost 1 base, leaving 4 bases of the junction unmatched. CDR3 length equals 17 residues. Per the germline V gene, CDR1 is SGHRS and CDR2 is YFSETQ. The CDR3 DNA sequence: TGCGCCAGCAGCTTGTTTGGGACTAGCGGTTCCTACAATGAGCAGTTCTTC. Translated, it gives CASSLFGTSGSYNEQFF.

The CDR3 bases are TGTGCCAGCAGTTGGGACAGGAGCCTCCAAGAGACCCAGTACTTC. Translated, it gives CASSWDRSLQETQYF. J is TRBJ2-5 and V is TRBV7-9; 8 positions agree with TRBD1. The CDR3 is 15 amino acids. Germline trimming cut 6 bases from V and 1 base from J; bases unmatched to any gene: 7. Germline values: CDR1 SEHNR, CDR2 FQNEAQ (reference sequence).

The chain is built from TRBV7-9 and TRBJ2-7; D not certain. Trimming removed 4 bases from V and 5 bases from J, with 6 bases in between. From germline, CDR1 is SEHNR and CDR2 FQNEAQ (reference sequence). The CDR3 sequence is 11 residues long. The chain's CDR3 is CASSSSDEQYF. The CDR3 nucleotides are TGTGCCAGCAGCTCTAGTGACGAGCAGTACTTC.